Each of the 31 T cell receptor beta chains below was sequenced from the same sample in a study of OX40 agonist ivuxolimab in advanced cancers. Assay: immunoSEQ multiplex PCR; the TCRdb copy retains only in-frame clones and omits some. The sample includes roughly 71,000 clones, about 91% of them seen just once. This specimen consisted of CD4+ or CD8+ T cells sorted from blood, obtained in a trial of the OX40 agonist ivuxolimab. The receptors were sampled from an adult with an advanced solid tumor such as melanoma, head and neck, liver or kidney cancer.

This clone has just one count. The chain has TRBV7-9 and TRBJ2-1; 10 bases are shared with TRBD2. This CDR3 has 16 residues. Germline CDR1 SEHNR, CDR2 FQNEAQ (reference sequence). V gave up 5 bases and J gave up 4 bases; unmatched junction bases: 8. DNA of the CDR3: TGTGCCAGCAGCCCGGCGGGAGCGGGGGGGTACAATGAGCAGTTCTTC. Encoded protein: CASSPAGAGGYNEQFF.

The chain's CDR3 is CSVKEGPTDTQYF. The CDR3 nucleotides read TGCAGCGTCAAAGAAGGGCCCACAGATACGCAGTATTTT. The rearrangement joins TRBV29-1 to TRBJ2-3, with D unresolved. V was pared by 6 bases and J by 2 bases, with 12 bases between. The CDR3 is made up of 13 amino acids. Per the germline V gene, CDR1 is SQVTM and CDR2 is ANQGSEA.

The CDR3 DNA reads as TGTGCCAGCAGTTTAACCCCCTCAGGGGCATATGGCTACACCTTC. The encoded protein is CASSLTPSGAYGYTF. The chain is built from TRBV27 and TRBJ1-2, with TRBD1 as a possible D gene (6 bases). The germline V gene has CDR1 MNHEY and CDR2 SMNVEV (reference sequence). Trimming left V 2 bases short and J 5 bases short, with 15 bases between. The CDR3 runs 15 residues.

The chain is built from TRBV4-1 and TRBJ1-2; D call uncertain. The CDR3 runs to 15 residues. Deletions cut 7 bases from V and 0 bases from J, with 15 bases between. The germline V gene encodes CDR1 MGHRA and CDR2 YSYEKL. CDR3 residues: CASTRTVKANYGYTF. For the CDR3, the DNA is TGCGCCAGCACGCGGACCGTTAAAGCTAACTATGGCTACACCTTC.

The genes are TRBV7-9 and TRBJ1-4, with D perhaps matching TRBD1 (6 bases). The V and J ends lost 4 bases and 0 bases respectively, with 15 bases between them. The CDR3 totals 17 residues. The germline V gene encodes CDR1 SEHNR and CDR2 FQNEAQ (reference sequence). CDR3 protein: CASSSPNGQSTNEKLFF. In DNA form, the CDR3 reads TGTGCCAGCAGCTCCCCTAACGGACAGTCAACTAATGAAAAACTGTTTTTT. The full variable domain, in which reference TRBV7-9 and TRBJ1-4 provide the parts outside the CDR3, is DTGVSQNPRHKITKRGQNVTFRCDPISEHNRLYWYRQTLGQGPEFLTYFQNEAQLEKSRLLSDRFSAERPKGSFSTLEIQRTEQGDSAMYLCASSSPNGQSTNEKLFFGSGTQLSVL.

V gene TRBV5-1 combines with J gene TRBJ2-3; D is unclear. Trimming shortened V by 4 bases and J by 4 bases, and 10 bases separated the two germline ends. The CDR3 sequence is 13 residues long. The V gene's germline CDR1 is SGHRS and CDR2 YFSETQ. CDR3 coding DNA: TGCGCCAGCAGCCCTGGACCTGCAGATACGCAGTATTTT. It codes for CASSPGPADTQYF.

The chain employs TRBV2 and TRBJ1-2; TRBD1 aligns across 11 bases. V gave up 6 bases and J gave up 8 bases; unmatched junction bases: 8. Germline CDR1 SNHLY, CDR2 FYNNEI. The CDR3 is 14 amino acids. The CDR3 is CASSGQGAFRGYTF. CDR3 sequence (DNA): TGTGCCAGCAGCGGACAGGGGGCATTCAGGGGCTACACCTTC.

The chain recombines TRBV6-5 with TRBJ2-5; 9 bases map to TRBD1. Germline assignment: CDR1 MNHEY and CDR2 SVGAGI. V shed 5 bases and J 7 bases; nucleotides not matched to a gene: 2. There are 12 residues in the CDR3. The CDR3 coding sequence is TGTGCCAGCAGTCAGACAGGGGGGACCCAGTACTTC. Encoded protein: CASSQTGGTQYF.

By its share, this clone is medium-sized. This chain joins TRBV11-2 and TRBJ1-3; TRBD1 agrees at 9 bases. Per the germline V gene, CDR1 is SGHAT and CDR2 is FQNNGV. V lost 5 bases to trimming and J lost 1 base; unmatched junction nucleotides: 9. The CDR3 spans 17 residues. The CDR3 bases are TGTGCCAGCAGCCCACGGGACAGGGATTTTTCTGGAAACACCATATATTTT. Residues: CASSPRDRDFSGNTIYF.

The CDR3 is CASTQGVEQPQHF. CDR3 sequence (DNA): TGTGCCAGCACCCAGGGTGTGGAACAGCCCCAGCATTTT. The chain employs TRBV2 and TRBJ1-5, with D perhaps matching TRBD1 (5 bases). The germline CDR1 and CDR2 sequences are SNHLY and FYNNEI. This CDR3 region has 13 residues. The ends were cut back, 7 bases at V and 7 bases at J, with 14 bases in the middle.

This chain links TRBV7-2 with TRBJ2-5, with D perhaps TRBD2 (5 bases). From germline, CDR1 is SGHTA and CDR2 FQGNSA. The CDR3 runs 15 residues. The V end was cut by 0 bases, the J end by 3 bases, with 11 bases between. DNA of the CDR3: TGTGCCAGCAGCTTAGCGCTGGGGAGAAAAGAGACCCAGTACTTC. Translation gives CASSLALGRKETQYF.

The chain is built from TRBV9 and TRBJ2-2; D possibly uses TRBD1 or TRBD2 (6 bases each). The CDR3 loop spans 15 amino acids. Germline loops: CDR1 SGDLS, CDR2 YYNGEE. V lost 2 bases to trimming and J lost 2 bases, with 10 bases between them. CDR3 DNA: TGTGCCAGCAGCGTGGAGGGGGGCAACACCGGGGAGCTGTTTTTT. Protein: CASSVEGGNTGELFF. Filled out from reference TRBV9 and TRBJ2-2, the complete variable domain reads DSGVTQTPKHLITATGQRVTLRCSPRSGDLSVYWYQQSLDQGLQFLIQYYNGEERAKGNILERFSAQQFPDLHSELNLSSLELGDSALYFCASSVEGGNTGELFFGEGSRLTVL.

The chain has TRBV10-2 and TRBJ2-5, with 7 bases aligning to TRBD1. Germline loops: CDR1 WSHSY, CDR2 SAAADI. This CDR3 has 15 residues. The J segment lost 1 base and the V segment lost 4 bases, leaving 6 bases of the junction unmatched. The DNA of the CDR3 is TGCGCCAGCAGTGCCCTGGGACAGATCCAAGAGACCCAGTACTTC. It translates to CASSALGQIQETQYF.

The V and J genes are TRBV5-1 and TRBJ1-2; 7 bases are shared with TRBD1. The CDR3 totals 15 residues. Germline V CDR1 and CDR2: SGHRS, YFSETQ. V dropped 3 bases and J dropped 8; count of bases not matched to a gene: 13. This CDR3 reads CASSSGTVQQEGYTF. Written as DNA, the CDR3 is TGCGCCAGCAGCTCCGGGACAGTGCAGCAGGAGGGCTACACCTTC.

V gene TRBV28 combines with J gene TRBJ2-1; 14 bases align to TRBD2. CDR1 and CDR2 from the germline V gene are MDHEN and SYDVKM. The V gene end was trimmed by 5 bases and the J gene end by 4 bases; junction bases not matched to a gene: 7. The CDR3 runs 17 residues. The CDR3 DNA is TGTGCCAGCAGTACAGGACTAGCGGGGGGTAGATACAATGAGCAGTTCTTC. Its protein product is CASSTGLAGGRYNEQFF.

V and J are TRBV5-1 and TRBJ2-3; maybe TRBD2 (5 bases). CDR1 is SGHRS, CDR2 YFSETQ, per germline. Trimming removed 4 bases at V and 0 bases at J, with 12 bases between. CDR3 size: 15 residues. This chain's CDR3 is CASSRVRTSTDTQYF. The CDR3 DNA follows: TGCGCCAGCAGCCGAGTTAGGACTAGCACAGATACGCAGTATTTT.

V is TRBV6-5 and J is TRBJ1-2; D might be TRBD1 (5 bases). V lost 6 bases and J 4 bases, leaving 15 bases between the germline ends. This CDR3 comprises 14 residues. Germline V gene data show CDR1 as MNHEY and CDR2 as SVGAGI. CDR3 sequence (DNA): TGTGCCAGCAGAGACCAGGATAGGGGCTATGGCTACACCTTC. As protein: CASRDQDRGYGYTF.

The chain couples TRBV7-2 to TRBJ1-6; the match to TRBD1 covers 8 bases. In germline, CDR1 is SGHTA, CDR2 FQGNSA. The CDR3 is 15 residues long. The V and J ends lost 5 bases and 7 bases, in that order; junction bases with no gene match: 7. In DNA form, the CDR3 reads TGTGCCAGCAGCCCCCTGGACAGGGAGAATTCACCCCTCCACTTT. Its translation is CASSPLDRENSPLHF.

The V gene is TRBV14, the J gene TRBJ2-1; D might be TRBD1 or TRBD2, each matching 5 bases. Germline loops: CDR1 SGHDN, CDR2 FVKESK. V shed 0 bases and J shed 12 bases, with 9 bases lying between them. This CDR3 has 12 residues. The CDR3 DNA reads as TGTGCCAGCAGCCAAGATTGGGGACGGCAGTTCTTC. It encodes CASSQDWGRQFF.

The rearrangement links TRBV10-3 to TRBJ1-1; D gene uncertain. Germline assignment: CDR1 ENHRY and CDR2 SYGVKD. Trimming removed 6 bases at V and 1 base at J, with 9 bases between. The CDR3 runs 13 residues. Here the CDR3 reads CAIRPHGNTEAFF. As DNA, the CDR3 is TGTGCCATCAGGCCTCATGGGAACACTGAAGCTTTCTTT.

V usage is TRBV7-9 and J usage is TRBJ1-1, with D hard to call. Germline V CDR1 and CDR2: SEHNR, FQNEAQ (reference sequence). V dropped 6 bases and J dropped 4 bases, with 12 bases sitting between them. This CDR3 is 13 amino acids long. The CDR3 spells CASSPNGGTEAFF. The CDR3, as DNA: TGTGCCAGCAGTCCTAACGGAGGCACTGAAGCTTTCTTT.

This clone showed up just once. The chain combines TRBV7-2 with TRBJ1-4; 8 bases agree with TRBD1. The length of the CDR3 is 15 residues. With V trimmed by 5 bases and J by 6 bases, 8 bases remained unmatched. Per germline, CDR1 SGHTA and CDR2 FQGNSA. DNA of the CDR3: TGTGCCAGCAGCCCCGGACAGGGTGGATATGAAAAACTGTTTTTT. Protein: CASSPGQGGYEKLFF.

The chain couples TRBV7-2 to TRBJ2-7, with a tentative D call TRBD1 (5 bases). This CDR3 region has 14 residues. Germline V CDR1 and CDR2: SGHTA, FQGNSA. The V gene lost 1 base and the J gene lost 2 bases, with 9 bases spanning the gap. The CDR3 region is CASSLVGAAYEQYF. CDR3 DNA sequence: TGTGCCAGCAGCTTAGTAGGGGCAGCCTACGAGCAGTACTTC.

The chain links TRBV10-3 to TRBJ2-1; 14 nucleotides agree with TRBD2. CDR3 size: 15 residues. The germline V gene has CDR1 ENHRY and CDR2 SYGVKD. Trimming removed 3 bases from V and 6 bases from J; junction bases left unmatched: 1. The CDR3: CAISEGLAGGNEQFF. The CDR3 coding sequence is TGTGCCATCAGTGAAGGACTAGCGGGGGGCAATGAGCAGTTCTTC.

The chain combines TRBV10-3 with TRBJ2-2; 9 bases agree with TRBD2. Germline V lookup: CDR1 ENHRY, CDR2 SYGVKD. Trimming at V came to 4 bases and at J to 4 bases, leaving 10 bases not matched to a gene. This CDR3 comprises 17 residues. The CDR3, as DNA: TGTGCCATCAGTGTCCTCCCTAGCGGGGATCTCACCGGGGAGCTGTTTTTT. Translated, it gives CAISVLPSGDLTGELFF.

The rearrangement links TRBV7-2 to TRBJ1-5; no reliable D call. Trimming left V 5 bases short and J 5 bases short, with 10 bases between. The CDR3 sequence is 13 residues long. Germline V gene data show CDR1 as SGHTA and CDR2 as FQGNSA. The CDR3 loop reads CASSLQRDQPQHF. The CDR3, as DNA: TGTGCCAGCAGCCTACAAAGGGATCAGCCCCAGCATTTT.

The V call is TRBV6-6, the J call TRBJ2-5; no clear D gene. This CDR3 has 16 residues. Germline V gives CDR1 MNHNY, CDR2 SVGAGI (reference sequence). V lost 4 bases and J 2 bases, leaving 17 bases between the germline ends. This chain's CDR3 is CASSSSLGTKQETQYF. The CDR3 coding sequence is TGTGCCAGCAGTTCGTCCCTGGGCACCAAACAAGAGACCCAGTACTTC.

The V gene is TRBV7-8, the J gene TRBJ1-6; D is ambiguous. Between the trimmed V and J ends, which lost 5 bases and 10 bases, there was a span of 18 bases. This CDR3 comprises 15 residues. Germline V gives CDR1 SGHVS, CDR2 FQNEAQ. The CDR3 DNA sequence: TGTGCCAGCAGCCGCCCACCCCGATCGGCCTCACCCCTCCACTTT. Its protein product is CASSRPPRSASPLHF.

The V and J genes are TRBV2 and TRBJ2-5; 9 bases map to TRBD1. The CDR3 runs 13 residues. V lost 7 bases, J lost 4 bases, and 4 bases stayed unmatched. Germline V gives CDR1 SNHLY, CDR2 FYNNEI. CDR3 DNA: TGTGCCAGCATGGACAGGGGTAGAGAGACCCAGTACTTC. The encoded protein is CASMDRGRETQYF.

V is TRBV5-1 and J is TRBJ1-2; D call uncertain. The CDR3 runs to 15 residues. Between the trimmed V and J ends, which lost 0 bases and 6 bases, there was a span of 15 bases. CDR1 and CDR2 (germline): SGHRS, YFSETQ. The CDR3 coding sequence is TGCGCCAGCAGCTTGGATTGGGAGGCGGCCGATGGCTACACCTTC. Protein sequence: CASSLDWEAADGYTF.

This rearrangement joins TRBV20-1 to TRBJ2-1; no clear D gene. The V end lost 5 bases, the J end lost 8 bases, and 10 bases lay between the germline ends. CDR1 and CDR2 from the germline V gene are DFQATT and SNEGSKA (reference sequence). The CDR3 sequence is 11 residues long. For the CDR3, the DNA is TGCAGTGCTTTAGGTCTCGATGAGCAGTTCTTC. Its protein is CSALGLDEQFF.